The rows below give T cell receptor beta chains drawn from one sample of a study of blood T cell repertoires in COVID-19. Sequencing used immunoSEQ multiplex PCR; TCRdb keeps in-frame clones, though not all of them. The sample holds 110,000 to 150,000 clones; 84% are singletons and the top ten take roughly a tenth. The sequenced sample was peripheral blood. These receptor sequences come from a man in his sixties with active or convalescent COVID-19. The conserved cysteine and the conserved F or W are not part of the CDR3 here. The D gene is left open where the match is weak. Expanded clones are given a class, and other clones once, few, many or no size at all.

>13|TRBV25-1|TRBD1|once
ASSDQGTGEYEQY
>15|TRBV19|-|-
ASSIATIGRANYGYT
>12|TRBV5-1|TRBD1|-
ASSSGTGINEQY
>11|TRBV2|TRBD1|-
ARGGTGNNEQF
>14|TRBV14|-|few
ASSQSFERNKNIQY
>12|TRBV7-8|-|-
ASSLARRADTQY
>12|TRBV6-5|TRBD1|-
ASSSQGGLEKLF
>13|TRBV9|TRBD2|-
ASSVGPAGGYEQY
>11|TRBV6-2/TRBV6-3|TRBD1|-
ASSRGQGGKLF
>10|TRBV10-3|-|-
AISQAGSPLH
>12|TRBV2|-|-
ASGQGARGDTQY
>14|TRBV6-5|TRBD1|-
ASSYPPGTGREKLF
>11|TRBV11-3|-|-
ASSAGTHNEQF
>13|TRBV2|-|-
ASTKIPGEAGELF
>12|TRBV7-2|TRBD2|-
ASSLGAGGDIQY
>13|TRBV6-4|-|-
ASSPTGVDNYGYT
>12|TRBV7-2|-|once
ASSLAVTSETQY
>12|TRBV5-1|TRBD1|once
ASSLQGSYNEQF
>14|TRBV7-2|TRBD1|-
ASSLATGSSYNEQF
>13|TRBV4-1|TRBD1|-
ASSQPTGTDTEAF
>11|TRBV10-3|-|-
AISGTADQPQH
>11|TRBV11-3|TRBD1|-
ASRRDRVTEAF
>11|TRBV15|-|few
ATSRTAPTEAF
>13|TRBV18|-|-
ASSPKTENTGELF
>12|TRBV10-3|-|once
AISEPGSNYGYT
>14|TRBV11-2|-|few
ASSSLRTANTGELF
>11|TRBV27|-|-
ASSLGFGGEQF
>15|TRBV12-5|TRBD2|-
ASGLVETSESYNEQF
>16|TRBV6-2/TRBV6-3|TRBD1|-
ASSPPGQGRGFNQPQH
>11|TRBV7-9|TRBD1|-
AIQTGSSYEQY
>15|TRBV15|TRBD2|-
ATSRSGGPYSYNEQF
>12|TRBV27|-|-
ASSLSSPVDTQY
>12|TRBV7-9|-|few
ASSSSSRNYGYT
>12|TRBV11-2|-|-
ASSLETPTDTQY
>15|TRBV5-8|TRBD2|-
ASSSEGLAGVGDTQY
>13|TRBV28|TRBD1|-
ASSTGGFSMETQY
>11|TRBV15|-|-
ATSRGRGNTIY
>14|TRBV7-6|-|-
ASSLGSAGSGNTIY
>15|TRBV18|TRBD1|-
ASSPVAVTGLTGELF
>13|TRBV5-1|TRBD1|-
ASRERTGGNTEAF
>13|TRBV5-1|TRBD1|-
ASSDRGLPNQPQH